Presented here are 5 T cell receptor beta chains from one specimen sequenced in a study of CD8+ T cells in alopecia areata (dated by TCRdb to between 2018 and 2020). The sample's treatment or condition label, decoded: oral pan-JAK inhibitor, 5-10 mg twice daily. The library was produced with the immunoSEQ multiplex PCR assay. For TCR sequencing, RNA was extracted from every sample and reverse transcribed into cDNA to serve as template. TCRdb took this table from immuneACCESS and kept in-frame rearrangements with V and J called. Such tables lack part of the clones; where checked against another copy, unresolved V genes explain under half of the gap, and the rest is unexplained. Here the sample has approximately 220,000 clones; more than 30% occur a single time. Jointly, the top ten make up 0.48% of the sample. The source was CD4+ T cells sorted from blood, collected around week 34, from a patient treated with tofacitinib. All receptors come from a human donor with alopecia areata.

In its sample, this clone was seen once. CDR3 in amino acids: CASSPPTGQAFF. The CDR3 bases are TGTGCCAGCTCACCACCGACAGGGCAAGCTTTCTTT. J is TRBJ1-1 and V is TRBV18; 7 bases match TRBD1. The CDR3 covers 12 residues. Germline CDR1 reads KGHSH; CDR2 reads LQKENI. V shed 0 bases, J shed 9 bases, and the junction held 1 base outside the gene matches.

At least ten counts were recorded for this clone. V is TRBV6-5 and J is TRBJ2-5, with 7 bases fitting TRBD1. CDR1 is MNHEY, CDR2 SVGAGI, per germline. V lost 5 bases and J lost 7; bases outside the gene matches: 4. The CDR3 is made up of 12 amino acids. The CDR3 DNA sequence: TGTGCCAGCAGTACTGACAGGGTGACCCAGTACTTC. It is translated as CASSTDRVTQYF.

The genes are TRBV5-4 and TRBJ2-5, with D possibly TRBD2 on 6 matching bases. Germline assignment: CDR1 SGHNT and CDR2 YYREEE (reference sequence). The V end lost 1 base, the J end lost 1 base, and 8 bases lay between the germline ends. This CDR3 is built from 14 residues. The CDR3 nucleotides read TGTGCCAGCAGCTTGATCGGGAGCCAAGAGACCCAGTACTTC. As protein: CASSLIGSQETQYF.

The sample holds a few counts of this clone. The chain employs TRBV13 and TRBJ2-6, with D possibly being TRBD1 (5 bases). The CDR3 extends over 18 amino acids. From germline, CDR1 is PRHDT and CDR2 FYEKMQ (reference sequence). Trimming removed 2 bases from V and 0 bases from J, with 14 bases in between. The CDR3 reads CASSLYRRAHSGANVLTF. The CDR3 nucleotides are TGTGCCAGCAGCTTATATCGCAGGGCCCACTCTGGGGCCAACGTCCTGACTTTC.

The DNA of the CDR3 is TGTGCCAGCAGCCCCCTTCGGGAGCAGTACTTC. Protein sequence: CASSPLREQYF. The chain joins TRBV5-5 to TRBJ2-7; D is undetermined. Germline assignment: CDR1 SGHKS and CDR2 YYEKEE (reference sequence). CDR3 length equals 11 residues. Trimming pared 4 bases from V and 7 bases from J, leaving 9 bases between.